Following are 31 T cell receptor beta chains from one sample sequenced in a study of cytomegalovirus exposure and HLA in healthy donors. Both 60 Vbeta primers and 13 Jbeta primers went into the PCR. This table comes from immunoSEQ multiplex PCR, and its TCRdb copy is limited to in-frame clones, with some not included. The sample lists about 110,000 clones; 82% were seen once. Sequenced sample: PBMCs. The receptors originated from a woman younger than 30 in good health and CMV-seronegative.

CDR3 sequence reads: CASSLEPGWSNQPQHF. The CDR3 region has the DNA TGTGCCAGCAGCTTAGAACCGGGTTGGAGCAATCAGCCCCAGCATTTT. J is TRBJ1-5 and V is TRBV7-2; D remains ambiguous. The length of the CDR3 is 16 residues. Between the trimmed V and J ends, which lost 1 base and 1 base, there was a span of 11 bases. Germline V gene sequence: CDR1 SGHTA, CDR2 FQGNSA. Complete variable domain (other parts from reference TRBV7-2 and TRBJ1-5): GAGVSQSPSNKVTEKGKDVELRCDPISGHTALYWYRQSLGQGLEFLIYFQGNSAPDKSGLPSDRFSAERTGGSVSTLTIQRTQQEDSAVYLCASSLEPGWSNQPQHFGDGTRLSIL.

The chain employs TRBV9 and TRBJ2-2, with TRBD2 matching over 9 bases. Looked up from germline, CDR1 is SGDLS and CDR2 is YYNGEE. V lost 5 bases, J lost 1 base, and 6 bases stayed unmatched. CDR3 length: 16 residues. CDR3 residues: CASRGIAGENTGELFF. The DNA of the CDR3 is TGTGCCAGCAGGGGTATAGCGGGGGAGAACACCGGGGAGCTGTTTTTT.

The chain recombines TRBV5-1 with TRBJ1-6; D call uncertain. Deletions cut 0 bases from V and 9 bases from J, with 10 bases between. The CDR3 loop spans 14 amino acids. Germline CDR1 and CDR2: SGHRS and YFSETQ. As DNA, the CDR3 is TGCGCCAGCAGCTTGGATGATGTGGCTTCACCCCTCCACTTT. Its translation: CASSLDDVASPLHF. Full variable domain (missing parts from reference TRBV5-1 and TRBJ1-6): KAGVTQTPRYLIKTRGQQVTLSCSPISGHRSVSWYQQTPGQGLQFLFEYFSETQRNKGNFPGRFSGRQFSNSRSEMNVSTLELGDSALYLCASSLDDVASPLHFGNGTRLTVT.

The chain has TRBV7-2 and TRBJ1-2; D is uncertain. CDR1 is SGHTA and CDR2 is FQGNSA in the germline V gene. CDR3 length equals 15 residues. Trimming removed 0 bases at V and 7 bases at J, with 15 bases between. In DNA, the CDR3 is TGTGCCAGCAGCTTAGCGCCGGCGCAACCGGGTGGCTACACCTTC. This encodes CASSLAPAQPGGYTF. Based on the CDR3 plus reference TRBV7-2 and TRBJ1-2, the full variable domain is GAGVSQSPSNKVTEKGKDVELRCDPISGHTALYWYRQSLGQGLEFLIYFQGNSAPDKSGLPSDRFSAERTGGSVSTLTIQRTQQEDSAVYLCASSLAPAQPGGYTFGSGTRLTVV.

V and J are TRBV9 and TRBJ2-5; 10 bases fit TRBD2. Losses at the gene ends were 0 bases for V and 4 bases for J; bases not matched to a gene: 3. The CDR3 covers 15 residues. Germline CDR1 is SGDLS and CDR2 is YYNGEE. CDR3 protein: CASSVGLAGVETQYF. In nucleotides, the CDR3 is TGTGCCAGCAGCGTAGGCCTAGCGGGAGTAGAGACCCAGTACTTC.

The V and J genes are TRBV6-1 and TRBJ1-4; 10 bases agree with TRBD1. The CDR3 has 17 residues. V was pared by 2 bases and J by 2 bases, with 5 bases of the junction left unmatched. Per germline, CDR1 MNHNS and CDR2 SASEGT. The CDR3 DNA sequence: TGTGCCAGCAGTGAACCCGACAGGGGGCAGACTAATGAAAAACTGTTTTTT. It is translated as CASSEPDRGQTNEKLFF.

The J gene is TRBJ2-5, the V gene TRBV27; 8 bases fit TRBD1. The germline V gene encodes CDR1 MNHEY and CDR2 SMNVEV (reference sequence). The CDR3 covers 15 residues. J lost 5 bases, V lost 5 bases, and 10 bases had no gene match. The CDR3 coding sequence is TGTGCCAGCAGTAACTCGCGGACAGGGTGGGAGACCCAGTACTTC. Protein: CASSNSRTGWETQYF.

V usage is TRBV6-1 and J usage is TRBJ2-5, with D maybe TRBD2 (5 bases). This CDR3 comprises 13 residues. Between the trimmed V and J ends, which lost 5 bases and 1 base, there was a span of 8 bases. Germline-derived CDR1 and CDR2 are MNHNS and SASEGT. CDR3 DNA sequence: TGTGCCAGCAGTCGGGAACGCCAAGAGACCCAGTACTTC. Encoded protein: CASSRERQETQYF.

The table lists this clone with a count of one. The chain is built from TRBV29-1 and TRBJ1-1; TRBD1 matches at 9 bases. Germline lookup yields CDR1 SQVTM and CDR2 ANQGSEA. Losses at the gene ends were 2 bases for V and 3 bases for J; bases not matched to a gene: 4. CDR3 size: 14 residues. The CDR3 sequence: CSVENRGRDTEAFF. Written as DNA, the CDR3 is TGCAGCGTTGAAAACAGGGGGCGAGACACTGAAGCTTTCTTT.

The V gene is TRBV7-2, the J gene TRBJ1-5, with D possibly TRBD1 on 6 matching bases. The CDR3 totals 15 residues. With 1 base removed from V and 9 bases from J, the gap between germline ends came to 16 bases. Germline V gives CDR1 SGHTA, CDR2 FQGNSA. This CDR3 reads CASSLVGGGVGPQHF. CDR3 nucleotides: TGTGCCAGCAGCTTAGTAGGGGGGGGAGTAGGGCCCCAGCATTTT.

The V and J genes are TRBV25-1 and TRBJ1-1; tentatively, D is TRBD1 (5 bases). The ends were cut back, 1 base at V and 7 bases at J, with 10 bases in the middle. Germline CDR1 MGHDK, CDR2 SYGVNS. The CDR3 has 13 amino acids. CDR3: CASSEWGGIEAFF. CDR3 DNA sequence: TGTGCCAGCAGTGAATGGGGCGGTATTGAAGCTTTCTTT.

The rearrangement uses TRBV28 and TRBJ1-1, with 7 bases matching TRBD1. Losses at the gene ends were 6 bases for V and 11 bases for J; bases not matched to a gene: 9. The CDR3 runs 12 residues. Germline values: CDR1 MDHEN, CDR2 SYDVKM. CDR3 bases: TGTGCCAGCAGGTTGACAGGGCGCGGGGCTTTCTTT. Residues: CASRLTGRGAFF.

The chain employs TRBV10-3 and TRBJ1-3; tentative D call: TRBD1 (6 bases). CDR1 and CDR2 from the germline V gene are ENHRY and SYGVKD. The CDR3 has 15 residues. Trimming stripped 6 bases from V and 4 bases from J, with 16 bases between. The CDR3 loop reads CAIRSWTELGNTIYF. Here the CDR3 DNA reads TGTGCCATCAGGTCCTGGACAGAATTAGGAAACACCATATATTTT.

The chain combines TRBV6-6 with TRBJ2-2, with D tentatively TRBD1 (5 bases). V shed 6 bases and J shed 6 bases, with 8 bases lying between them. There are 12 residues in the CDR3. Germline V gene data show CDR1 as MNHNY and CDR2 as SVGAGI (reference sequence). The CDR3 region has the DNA TGTGCCAGCAGCCCAGGGCCCGGGGAGCTGTTTTTT. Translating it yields CASSPGPGELFF.

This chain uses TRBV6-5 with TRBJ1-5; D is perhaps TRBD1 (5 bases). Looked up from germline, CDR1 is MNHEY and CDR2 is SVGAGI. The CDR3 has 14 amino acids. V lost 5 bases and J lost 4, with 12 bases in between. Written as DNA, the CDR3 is TGTGCCAGCAGTCCTAGACAGTCAAATCAGCCCCAGCATTTT. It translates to CASSPRQSNQPQHF.

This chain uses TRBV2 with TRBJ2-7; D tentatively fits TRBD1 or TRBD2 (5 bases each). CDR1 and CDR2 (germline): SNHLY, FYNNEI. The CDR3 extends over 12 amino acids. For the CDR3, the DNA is TGTGCCGGCAGTTTCCAGGGACACGAGCAGTACGTC. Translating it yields CAGSFQGHEQYV.

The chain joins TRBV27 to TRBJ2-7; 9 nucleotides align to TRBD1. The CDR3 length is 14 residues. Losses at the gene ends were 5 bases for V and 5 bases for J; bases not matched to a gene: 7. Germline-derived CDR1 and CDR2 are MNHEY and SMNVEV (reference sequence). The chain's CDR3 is CASSPRWTGDEQYF. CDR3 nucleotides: TGTGCCAGCAGTCCGAGATGGACAGGGGACGAGCAGTACTTC.

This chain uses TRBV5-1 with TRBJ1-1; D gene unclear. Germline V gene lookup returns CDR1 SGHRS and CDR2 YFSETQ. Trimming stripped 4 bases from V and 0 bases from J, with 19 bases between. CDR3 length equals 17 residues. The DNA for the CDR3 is TGCGCCAGCAGCCACAAGAAGCAGGCCGGGATGAACACTGAAGCTTTCTTT. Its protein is CASSHKKQAGMNTEAFF. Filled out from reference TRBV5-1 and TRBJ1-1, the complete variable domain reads KAGVTQTPRYLIKTRGQQVTLSCSPISGHRSVSWYQQTPGQGLQFLFEYFSETQRNKGNFPGRFSGRQFSNSRSEMNVSTLELGDSALYLCASSHKKQAGMNTEAFFGQGTRLTVV.

The CDR3 region is CASSLVGGPNEKLFF. Written as DNA, the CDR3 is TGTGCCAGCAGCTTAGTAGGGGGCCCTAATGAAAAACTGTTTTTT. The V gene is TRBV7-9, the J gene TRBJ1-4, with 7 nucleotides matching TRBD1. V lost 1 base to trimming and J lost 3 bases; unmatched junction nucleotides: 2. The CDR3 covers 15 residues. Germline V lookup: CDR1 SEHNR, CDR2 FQNEAQ (reference sequence).

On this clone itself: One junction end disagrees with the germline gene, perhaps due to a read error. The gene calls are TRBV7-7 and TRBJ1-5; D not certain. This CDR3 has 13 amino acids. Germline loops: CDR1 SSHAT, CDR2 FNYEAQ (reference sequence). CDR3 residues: CASSRSTGWPQHF. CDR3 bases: TGTGCTAGCAGCCGCAGTACCGGGTGGCCCCAGCATTTT.

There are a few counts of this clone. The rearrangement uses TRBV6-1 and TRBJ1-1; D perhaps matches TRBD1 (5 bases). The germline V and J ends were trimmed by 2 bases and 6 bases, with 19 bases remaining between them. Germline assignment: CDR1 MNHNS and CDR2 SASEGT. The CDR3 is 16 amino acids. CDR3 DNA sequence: TGTGCCAGCAGTGAAACTGGGGGAGGGGCCGGGGCTGAAGCTTTCTTT. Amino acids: CASSETGGGAGAEAFF.

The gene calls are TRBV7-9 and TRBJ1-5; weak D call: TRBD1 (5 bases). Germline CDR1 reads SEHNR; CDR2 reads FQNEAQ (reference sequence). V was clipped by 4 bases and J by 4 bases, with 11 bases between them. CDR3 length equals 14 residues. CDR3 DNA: TGTGCCAGCAGCTCCGGGGGAATTAATCAGCCCCAGCATTTT. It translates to CASSSGGINQPQHF.

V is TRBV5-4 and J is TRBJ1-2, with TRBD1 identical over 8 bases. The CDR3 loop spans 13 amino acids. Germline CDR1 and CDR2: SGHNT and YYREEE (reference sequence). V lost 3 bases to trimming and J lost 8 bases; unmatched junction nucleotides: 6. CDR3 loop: CASSSDRVSGYTF. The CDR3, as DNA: TGTGCCAGCAGCTCGGACAGGGTTTCGGGCTACACCTTC.

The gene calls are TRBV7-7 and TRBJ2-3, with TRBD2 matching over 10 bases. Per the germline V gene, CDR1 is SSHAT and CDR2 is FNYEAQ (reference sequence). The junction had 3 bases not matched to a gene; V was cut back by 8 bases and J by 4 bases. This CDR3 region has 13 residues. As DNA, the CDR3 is TGTGCCAGCTCTAGCGGGGGTGCAGATACGCAGTATTTT. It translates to CASSSGGADTQYF.

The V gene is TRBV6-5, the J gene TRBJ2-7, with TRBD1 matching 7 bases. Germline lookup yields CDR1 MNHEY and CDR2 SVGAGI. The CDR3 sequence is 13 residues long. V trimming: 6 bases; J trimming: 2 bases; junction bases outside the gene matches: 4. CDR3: CASRQGVAYEQYV. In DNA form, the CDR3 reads TGTGCCAGCAGGCAGGGGGTAGCCTACGAGCAGTACGTC.

The CDR3: CASGPGQVGYGYTF. DNA for the CDR3: TGTGCCAGCGGCCCGGGACAGGTGGGCTATGGCTACACCTTC. The chain combines TRBV9 with TRBJ1-2; 8 bases line up with TRBD1. In germline, CDR1 is SGDLS, CDR2 YYNGEE. V shed 7 bases, J shed 4 bases, and the junction held 9 bases outside the gene matches. This CDR3 is built from 14 residues.

CDR3 coding DNA: TGTGCCAGCAGCGTAGCAGGGGATGGCACTGAAGCTTTCTTT. As protein: CASSVAGDGTEAFF. The rearrangement joins TRBV9 to TRBJ1-1; tentatively, D is TRBD1 (6 bases). Trimming took off 0 bases at V and 4 bases at J, with 10 bases between the two ends. Germline CDR1 SGDLS, CDR2 YYNGEE. This CDR3 comprises 14 residues.

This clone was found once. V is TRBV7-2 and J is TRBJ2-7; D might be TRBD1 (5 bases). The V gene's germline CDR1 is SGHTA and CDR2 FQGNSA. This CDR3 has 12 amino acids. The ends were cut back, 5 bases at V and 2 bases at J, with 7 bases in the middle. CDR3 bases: TGTGCCAGCAGCCAAGGGGCCTACGAGCAGTACGTC. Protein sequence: CASSQGAYEQYV.

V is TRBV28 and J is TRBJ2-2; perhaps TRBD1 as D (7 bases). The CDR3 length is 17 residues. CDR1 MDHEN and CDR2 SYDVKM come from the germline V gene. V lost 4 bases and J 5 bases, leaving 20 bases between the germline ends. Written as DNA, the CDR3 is TGTGCCAGCAGTTCCGCGGGACAGCCGCGGGTAACCGGGGAGCTGTTTTTT. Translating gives CASSSAGQPRVTGELFF.

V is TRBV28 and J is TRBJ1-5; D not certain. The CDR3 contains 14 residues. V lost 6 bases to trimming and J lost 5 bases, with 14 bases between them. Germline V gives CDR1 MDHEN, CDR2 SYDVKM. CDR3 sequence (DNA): TGTGCCAGCAGCCCATACAGCTCTTATCAGCCCCAGCATTTT. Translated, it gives CASSPYSSYQPQHF. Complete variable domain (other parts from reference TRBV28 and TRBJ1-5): DVKVTQSSRYLVKRTGEKVFLECVQDMDHENMFWYRQDPGLGLRLIYFSYDVKMKEKGDIPEGYSVSREKKERFSLILESASTNQTSMYLCASSPYSSYQPQHFGDGTRLSIL.

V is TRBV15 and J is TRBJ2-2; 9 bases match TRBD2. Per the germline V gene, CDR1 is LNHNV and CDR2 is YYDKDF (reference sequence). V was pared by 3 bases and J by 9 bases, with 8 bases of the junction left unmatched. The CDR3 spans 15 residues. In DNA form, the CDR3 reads TGTGCCACCAGCAGTGGTAGCGGGGGCCCGAGGGAGCTGTTTTTT. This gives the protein CATSSGSGGPRELFF. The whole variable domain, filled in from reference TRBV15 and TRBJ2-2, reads DAMVIQNPRYQVTQFGKPVTLSCSQTLNHNVMYWYQQKSSQAPKLLFHYYDKDFNNEADTPDNFQSRRPNTSFCFLDIRSPGLGDTAMYLCATSSGSGGPRELFFGEGSRLTVL.